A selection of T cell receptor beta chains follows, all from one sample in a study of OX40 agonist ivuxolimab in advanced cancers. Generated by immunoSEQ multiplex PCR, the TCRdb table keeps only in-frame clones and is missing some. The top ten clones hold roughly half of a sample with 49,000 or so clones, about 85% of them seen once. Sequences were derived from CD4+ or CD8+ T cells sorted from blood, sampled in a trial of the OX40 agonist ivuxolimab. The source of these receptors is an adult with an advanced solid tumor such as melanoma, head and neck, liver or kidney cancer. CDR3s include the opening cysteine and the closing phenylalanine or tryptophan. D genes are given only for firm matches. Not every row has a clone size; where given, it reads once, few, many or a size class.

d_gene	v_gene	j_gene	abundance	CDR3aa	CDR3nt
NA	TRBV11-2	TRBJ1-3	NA	CASSTRVGTGNTIYF	TGTGCCAGCAGCACTAGGGTGGGGACTGGAAACACCATATATTTT
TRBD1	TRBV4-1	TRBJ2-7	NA	CASSQGIGQGGYEQYF	TGCGCCAGCAGCCAAGGGATCGGACAGGGGGGCTACGAGCAGTACTTC
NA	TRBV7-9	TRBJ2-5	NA	CASRNARFSEETQYF	TGTGCCAGCAGAAATGCGCGGTTTAGCGAAGAGACCCAGTACTTC
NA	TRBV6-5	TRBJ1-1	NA	CASSSPAGNTEAFF	TGTGCCAGCAGTTCCCCGGCAGGGAACACTGAAGCTTTCTTT
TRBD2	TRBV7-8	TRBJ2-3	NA	CASSSTGTTTILDTQYF	TGTGCCAGCAGCTCCACCGGGACTACAACGATACTAGATACGCAGTATTTT
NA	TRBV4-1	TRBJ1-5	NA	CASSQDYGNQPQHF	TGCGCCAGCAGCCAAGATTATGGTAATCAGCCCCAGCATTTT
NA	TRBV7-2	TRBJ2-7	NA	CASSLGSQRRLSSYEQYF	TGTGCCAGCAGCTTAGGGAGCCAAAGGCGGTTGAGCTCCTACGAGCAGTACTTC
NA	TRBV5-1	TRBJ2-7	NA	CASSLARGLGGEEQYF	TGCGCCAGCAGCTTGGCCAGGGGACTCGGCGGGGAGGAGCAGTACTTC
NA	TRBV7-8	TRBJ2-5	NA	CASSKPGSKETQYF	TGTGCCAGCAGCAAACCGGGATCCAAAGAGACCCAGTACTTC
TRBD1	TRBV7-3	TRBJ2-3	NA	CASRRTGSEMDTQYF	TGTGCCAGCAGGCGGACAGGGTCGGAAATGGATACGCAGTATTTT
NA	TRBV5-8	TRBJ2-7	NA	CASSLEVALPRGYEQYF	TGTGCCAGCAGCTTGGAGGTAGCGTTACCCAGGGGTTACGAGCAGTACTTC
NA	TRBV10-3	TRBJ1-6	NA	CAISESPEPPSPLHF	TGTGCCATCAGTGAGTCGCCGGAGCCGCCTTCACCCCTCCACTTT
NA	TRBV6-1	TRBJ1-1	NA	CASIGGPNTEAFF	TGTGCCAGCATCGGGGGGCCGAACACTGAAGCTTTCTTT
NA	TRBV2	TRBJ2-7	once	CASRWTVTTYEQYF	TGTGCCAGCAGGTGGACAGTTACAACCTACGAGCAGTACTTC
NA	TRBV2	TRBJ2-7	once	CASTPFERAEQYF	TGTGCCAGCACCCCCTTCGAACGTGCCGAGCAGTACTTC
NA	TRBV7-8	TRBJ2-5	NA	CASSTGTYIETQYF	TGTGCCAGCAGCACCGGGACATACATCGAGACCCAGTACTTC
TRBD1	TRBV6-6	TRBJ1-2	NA	CASSYGQVGAYGYTF	TGTGCCAGCAGTTACGGACAGGTTGGTGCATATGGCTACACCTTC
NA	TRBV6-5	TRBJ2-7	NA	CASSSPAYEQYF	TGTGCCAGCAGTTCCCCGGCCTACGAGCAGTACTTC
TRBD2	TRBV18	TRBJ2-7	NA	CASSPGTSEGEQYF	TGTGCCAGCTCACCAGGGACTAGCGAGGGCGAGCAGTACTTC
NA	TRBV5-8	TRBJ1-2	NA	CASSLRDSLNYGYTF	TGTGCCAGCAGCTTGCGCGACAGCCTTAACTATGGCTACACCTTC
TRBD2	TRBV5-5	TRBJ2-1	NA	CASGSIAGLPSYNEQFF	TGTGCCAGCGGCTCTATAGCGGGACTCCCCTCCTACAATGAGCAGTTCTTC
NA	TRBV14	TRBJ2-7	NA	CASSQIHGPYEQYF	TGTGCCAGCAGCCAAATCCACGGACCCTACGAGCAGTACTTC
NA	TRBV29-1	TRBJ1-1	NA	CSVADLFGARTEAFF	TGCAGCGTTGCGGATCTTTTCGGGGCCCGGACTGAAGCTTTCTTT
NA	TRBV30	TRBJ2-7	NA	CAWSVSRIYEQYF	TGTGCCTGGAGTGTATCTAGGATCTACGAGCAGTACTTC
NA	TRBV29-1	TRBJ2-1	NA	CSVEYVGRYNEQFF	TGCAGCGTTGAATATGTCGGTAGATACAATGAGCAGTTCTTC
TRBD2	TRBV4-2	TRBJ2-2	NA	CASSQDSLAGSPTGELFF	TGTGCCAGCAGCCAAGATTCCCTAGCGGGGAGCCCCACCGGGGAGCTGTTTTTT
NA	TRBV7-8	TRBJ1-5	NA	CASSLGVGQVLSLFNQPQHF	TGTGCCAGCAGCTTAGGAGTTGGGCAGGTACTTTCACTCTTCAATCAGCCCCAGCATTTT